The 29 T cell receptor beta chains below all came from one sample that was sequenced in a study of blood T cell repertoires in COVID-19. Data came from immunoSEQ multiplex PCR; TCRdb stores just in-frame clones and leaves some out. Of more than 300,000 clones detected, 85% to 90% appear once; the ten largest clones hold around 9%. Sequenced: PBMCs or T cells enriched from blood (not recorded which). The receptors originated from a woman in her 30s who had recovered from COVID-19.

The chain recombines TRBV15 with TRBJ1-6; no definite D call. The CDR3 is made up of 13 amino acids. V was trimmed by 3 bases and J by 6 bases, leaving 6 bases between them. Germline V gene data show CDR1 as LNHNV and CDR2 as YYDKDF (reference sequence). CDR3 sequence reads: CATSSDFNSPLHF. The CDR3 region has the DNA TGTGCCACCAGCAGTGACTTTAATTCACCCCTCCACTTT.

The gene calls are TRBV18 and TRBJ1-2; no reliable D call. The CDR3 length is 15 residues. Deletions cut 0 bases from V and 7 bases from J, with 15 bases between. The V gene's germline CDR1 is KGHSH and CDR2 LQKENI. CDR3 nucleotides: TGTGCCAGCTCACCACCGACGAGGGATGCGAGTGGCTACACCTTC. The encoded protein is CASSPPTRDASGYTF.

The rearrangement joins TRBV19 to TRBJ2-5, with D possibly matching TRBD2 (6 bases). CDR1 and CDR2 from the germline V gene are LNHDA and SQIVND (reference sequence). The V gene lost 6 bases and the J gene lost 5 bases, with 19 bases spanning the gap. The CDR3 sequence is 15 residues long. CDR3: CASREGVSHAETQYF. CDR3 nucleotides: TGTGCCAGTAGGGAGGGAGTCAGTCACGCCGAGACCCAGTACTTC.

The chain joins TRBV15 to TRBJ1-4; maybe TRBD1 (6 bases). Germline V gene lookup returns CDR1 LNHNV and CDR2 YYDKDF (reference sequence). Trimming shortened V by 3 bases and J by 7 bases, and 9 bases separated the two germline ends. The length of the CDR3 is 13 residues. This CDR3 reads CATSRGAGEKLFF. The CDR3 nucleotides are TGTGCCACCAGCAGGGGGGCCGGTGAAAAACTGTTTTTT. Full variable domain (outside the CDR3, taken from reference TRBV15 and TRBJ1-4): DAMVIQNPRYQVTQFGKPVTLSCSQTLNHNVMYWYQQKSSQAPKLLFHYYDKDFNNEADTPDNFQSRRPNTSFCFLDIRSPGLGDTAMYLCATSRGAGEKLFFGSGTQLSVL.

The V call is TRBV7-9, the J call TRBJ2-1, with 10 bases that match TRBD2. The CDR3 loop spans 16 amino acids. Germline V gene sequence: CDR1 SEHNR, CDR2 FQNEAQ (reference sequence). Trimming cost V 4 bases and J 4 bases; bases outside gene matches: 7. CDR3 protein: CASSSTGTSVYNEQFF. The CDR3, as DNA: TGTGCCAGCAGCTCAACCGGGACTAGCGTATACAATGAGCAGTTCTTC.

J is TRBJ1-1 and V is TRBV5-1, with no clear D. The V gene lost 4 bases and the J gene lost 0 bases, with 10 bases spanning the gap. Germline V gene data show CDR1 as SGHRS and CDR2 as YFSETQ. The CDR3 consists of 14 residues. The CDR3 protein is CASSTEVMNTEAFF. Written as DNA, the CDR3 is TGCGCCAGCAGCACAGAAGTCATGAACACTGAAGCTTTCTTT.

The chain links TRBV5-1 to TRBJ2-1; TRBD2 might be the D (5 bases). The CDR3 is 15 residues long. V was cut by 0 bases and J by 4 bases, with 11 bases left in between. Per germline, CDR1 SGHRS and CDR2 YFSETQ. CDR3: CASSLGASLYNEQFF. The DNA of the CDR3 is TGCGCCAGCAGCTTGGGGGCTAGCCTTTACAATGAGCAGTTCTTC. Complete variable domain (other parts from reference TRBV5-1 and TRBJ2-1): KAGVTQTPRYLIKTRGQQVTLSCSPISGHRSVSWYQQTPGQGLQFLFEYFSETQRNKGNFPGRFSGRQFSNSRSEMNVSTLELGDSALYLCASSLGASLYNEQFFGPGTRLTVL.

The gene calls are TRBV6-5 and TRBJ2-7; TRBD2 is a possible D gene (5 bases). V shed 6 bases and J shed 7 bases, with 13 bases lying between them. This CDR3 has 12 amino acids. Germline V gene data show CDR1 as MNHEY and CDR2 as SVGAGI. The CDR3 coding sequence is TGTGCCAGCAGCCCCCCCGGGGAAGAGCAGTACTTC. It is translated as CASSPPGEEQYF.

This rearrangement joins TRBV28 to TRBJ2-7; 9 nucleotides align to TRBD2. Per the germline V gene, CDR1 is MDHEN and CDR2 is SYDVKM. The V and J ends lost 6 bases and 0 bases, in that order; junction bases with no gene match: 3. This CDR3 is 14 amino acids long. The CDR3 is CASRASGNSYEQYF. The CDR3 nucleotides are TGTGCCAGCAGGGCTAGCGGGAACTCCTACGAGCAGTACTTC.

The gene calls are TRBV7-2 and TRBJ2-3; 8 positions agree with TRBD2. J was trimmed by 2 bases and V by 5 bases; bases with no gene match: 9. CDR3 size: 16 residues. From germline, CDR1 is SGHTA and CDR2 FQGNSA. The chain's CDR3 is CASSPVTSAYTDTQYF. The CDR3 nucleotides are TGTGCCAGCAGCCCAGTGACTAGCGCTTACACAGATACGCAGTATTTT.

This clone was detected only once. This rearrangement joins TRBV3-1 (or the pseudogene TRBV3-2) to TRBJ2-3, with 7 bases lining up with TRBD2. Per the germline V gene, CDR1 is LGHDT and CDR2 is YNNKEL (reference sequence). Germline trimming cut 3 bases from V and 0 bases from J; bases unmatched to any gene: 3. The CDR3 covers 15 residues. CDR3 in amino acids: CASSQASGSTDTQYF. The DNA for the CDR3 is TGTGCCAGCAGCCAGGCTAGCGGAAGCACAGATACGCAGTATTTT.

Here the CDR3 reads CASSRGLLDYEQYF. The CDR3, as DNA: TGTGCCAGCAGCCGAGGACTACTCGACTACGAGCAGTACTTC. The V gene is TRBV5-5, the J gene TRBJ2-7; maybe TRBD2 (6 bases). The CDR3 sequence is 14 residues long. Trimming removed 4 bases at V and 3 bases at J, with 14 bases between. Germline V gene data show CDR1 as SGHKS and CDR2 as YYEKEE (reference sequence).

V and J are TRBV2 and TRBJ2-4, with a weak D call TRBD2 (5 bases). The CDR3 runs to 13 residues. Germline-derived CDR1 and CDR2 are SNHLY and FYNNEI. V was trimmed by 8 bases and J by 0 bases, leaving 8 bases between them. The CDR3 sequence: CASWGEAKNIQYF. In DNA form, the CDR3 reads TGTGCCAGCTGGGGAGAAGCCAAAAACATTCAGTACTTC.

The V call is TRBV6-5, the J call TRBJ2-7; TRBD1 matches 7 bases. The CDR3 is made up of 12 amino acids. The junction had 4 bases not matched to a gene; V was cut back by 6 bases and J by 5 bases. CDR1 and CDR2 from the germline V gene are MNHEY and SVGAGI. Here the CDR3 DNA reads TGTGCCAGCAGCCCCGGGACAGACGAGCAGTACTTC. Translated, it gives CASSPGTDEQYF.

CDR3 in amino acids: CASNPDRGNTGELFF. CDR3 DNA sequence: TGTGCCAGCAACCCTGACAGGGGGAACACCGGGGAGCTGTTTTTT. The V and J genes are TRBV11-1 and TRBJ2-2; the match to TRBD1 covers 8 bases. J lost 1 base, V lost 7 bases, and 5 bases had no gene match. The CDR3 sequence is 15 residues long. Germline V gives CDR1 SGHAT, CDR2 FQDESV (reference sequence). The variable domain in full, completed from reference TRBV11-1 and TRBJ2-2, reads EAEVAQSPRYKITEKSQAVAFWCDPISGHATLYWYRQILGQGPELLVQFQDESVVDDSQLPKDRFSAERLKGVDSTLKIQPAELGDSAMYLCASNPDRGNTGELFFGEGSRLTVL.

The gene calls are TRBV18 and TRBJ1-1, with 7 positions matching TRBD1. The ends lost 0 bases at V and 7 bases at J; junction bases unmatched: 2. Germline CDR1 and CDR2: KGHSH and LQKENI. The CDR3 is 13 amino acids. The CDR3 spells CASSPPGQREAFF. The CDR3 DNA follows: TGTGCCAGCTCACCACCGGGACAGCGTGAAGCTTTCTTT.

The chain has TRBV10-3 and TRBJ1-6; D is possibly TRBD1 (6 bases). V was shortened by 8 bases and J by 6 bases, with 14 bases between the two germline ends. This CDR3 contains 14 residues. Per germline, CDR1 ENHRY and CDR2 SYGVKD. As DNA, the CDR3 is TGTGCCATCGGGCAGGGGCGCTTTAATTCACCCCTCCACTTT. Amino acids: CAIGQGRFNSPLHF.

The gene calls are TRBV27 and TRBJ2-1, with D possibly TRBD1 on 5 matching bases. Trimming shortened V by 3 bases and J by 7 bases, and 13 bases separated the two germline ends. CDR1 MNHEY and CDR2 SMNVEV come from the germline V gene (reference sequence). This CDR3 comprises 14 residues. The CDR3 loop reads CASSFTTGVNEQFF. The CDR3 nucleotides read TGTGCCAGCAGTTTCACCACAGGAGTGAATGAGCAGTTCTTC.

The V and J genes are TRBV6-5 and TRBJ1-5; 7 bases are a match to TRBD1. CDR3 length: 13 residues. V lost 11 bases to trimming and J lost 2 bases; unmatched junction nucleotides: 6. Per germline, CDR1 MNHEY and CDR2 SVGAGI. The CDR3 nucleotides are TGTGCCGCGGGACAGTTCGGCAATCAGCCCCAGCATTTT. It codes for CAAGQFGNQPQHF.

The rearrangement links TRBV5-1 to TRBJ2-7; D is perhaps TRBD1 (5 bases). CDR1 and CDR2 from the germline V gene are SGHRS and YFSETQ. The CDR3 spans 16 residues. The germline V and J ends were trimmed by 6 bases and 1 base, with 20 bases remaining between them. The CDR3 spells CASNPRGEQTSYEQYF. The CDR3 DNA reads as TGCGCCAGCAACCCTAGGGGCGAGCAGACATCCTACGAGCAGTACTTC. The full variable domain, completed using reference TRBV5-1 and TRBJ2-7, is KAGVTQTPRYLIKTRGQQVTLSCSPISGHRSVSWYQQTPGQGLQFLFEYFSETQRNKGNFPGRFSGRQFSNSRSEMNVSTLELGDSALYLCASNPRGEQTSYEQYFGPGTRLTVT.

This clone came up a few times. The chain uses TRBV12-3 or TRBV12-4 and TRBJ1-2; D is perhaps TRBD1 (6 bases). The CDR3 is made up of 13 amino acids. V lost 5 bases and J lost 6, with 13 bases in between. In DNA, the CDR3 is TGTGCCAGCAGTAAACAGGGTTTAGATGGCTACACCTTC. It translates to CASSKQGLDGYTF.

This clone was counted a few times. An end of the junction does not agree with germline; a read error may underlie this. The V and J genes are TRBV7-7 and TRBJ1-1; D remains unclear. This CDR3 spans 18 amino acids. CDR1 is SSHAT, CDR2 FNYEAQ, per germline (reference sequence). CDR3 nucleotide sequence: TGTGCTAGCAGCTTAGACGTACGGGCGTCGGGGATGAACACTGAAGCTTTCTTT. Amino acid sequence: CASSLDVRASGMNTEAFF.

Only one count was recorded for this clone. The gene calls are TRBV27 and TRBJ2-7, with 7 bases aligning to TRBD2. CDR1 and CDR2 from the germline V gene are MNHEY and SMNVEV (reference sequence). There are 14 residues in the CDR3. V dropped 5 bases and J dropped 3; count of bases not matched to a gene: 7. In DNA, the CDR3 is TGTGCCAGCAGTCCGACCCTAGCGGACTACGAGCAGTACTTC. This gives the protein CASSPTLADYEQYF.

The chain links TRBV28 to TRBJ1-1; D not certain. V lost 5 bases, J lost 4 bases, and 5 bases lay in between. Germline CDR1 MDHEN, CDR2 SYDVKM. This CDR3 is built from 11 residues. The CDR3 DNA follows: TGTGCCAGCAGTGAGATCACTGAAGCTTTCTTT. Translation: CASSEITEAFF.

The V and J genes are TRBV18 and TRBJ2-1; TRBD1 aligns across 7 bases. In germline, CDR1 is KGHSH, CDR2 LQKENI. The CDR3 totals 15 residues. V dropped 3 bases and J dropped 4; count of bases not matched to a gene: 6. CDR3 nucleotides: TGTGCCAGCTCACCGACTCGGGACAGATACAATGAGCAGTTCTTC. Residues: CASSPTRDRYNEQFF. The full variable domain, its missing parts supplied by reference TRBV18 and TRBJ2-1, is NAGVMQNPRHLVRRRGQEARLRCSPMKGHSHVYWYRQLPEEGLKFMVYLQKENIIDESGMPKERFSAEFPKEGPSILRIQQVVRGDSAAYFCASSPTRDRYNEQFFGPGTRLTVL.

The V call is TRBV28, the J call TRBJ2-3; 9 positions agree with TRBD1. This CDR3 has 16 residues. V shed 4 bases, J shed 4 bases, and the junction held 9 bases outside the gene matches. Looked up from germline, CDR1 is MDHEN and CDR2 is SYDVKM. CDR3 sequence: CASSSATGGSADTQYF. CDR3 in DNA: TGTGCCAGCAGTTCAGCGACAGGGGGAAGCGCAGATACGCAGTATTTT.

This chain connects TRBV6-5 to TRBJ1-3; the D gene is possibly TRBD1 (5 bases). The length of the CDR3 is 14 residues. Trimming left V 0 bases short and J 8 bases short, with 11 bases between. In germline, CDR1 is MNHEY, CDR2 SVGAGI. CDR3 amino acids: CASSYSRRVDTIYF. The CDR3 nucleotides are TGTGCCAGCAGTTACTCTCGCAGGGTGGACACCATATATTTT.

This chain joins TRBV7-9 and TRBJ2-7; TRBD2 matches at 12 bases. This CDR3 spans 19 amino acids. V gave up 2 bases and J gave up 1 base; unmatched junction bases: 12. Germline loops: CDR1 SEHNR, CDR2 FQNEAQ (reference sequence). This CDR3 reads CASSLPPTSGGPESYEQYF. In DNA form, the CDR3 reads TGTGCCAGCAGCTTACCCCCGACTAGCGGGGGCCCAGAGTCCTACGAGCAGTACTTC.

V and J are TRBV4-3 and TRBJ2-5; D gene uncertain. CDR3 size: 14 residues. The germline gives CDR1 LGHNA, CDR2 YSLEER. The ends were cut back, 0 bases at V and 7 bases at J, with 12 bases in the middle. This CDR3 is CASSQDAAPATQYF. CDR3 nucleotide sequence: TGCGCCAGCAGCCAAGATGCAGCGCCGGCGACCCAGTACTTC.